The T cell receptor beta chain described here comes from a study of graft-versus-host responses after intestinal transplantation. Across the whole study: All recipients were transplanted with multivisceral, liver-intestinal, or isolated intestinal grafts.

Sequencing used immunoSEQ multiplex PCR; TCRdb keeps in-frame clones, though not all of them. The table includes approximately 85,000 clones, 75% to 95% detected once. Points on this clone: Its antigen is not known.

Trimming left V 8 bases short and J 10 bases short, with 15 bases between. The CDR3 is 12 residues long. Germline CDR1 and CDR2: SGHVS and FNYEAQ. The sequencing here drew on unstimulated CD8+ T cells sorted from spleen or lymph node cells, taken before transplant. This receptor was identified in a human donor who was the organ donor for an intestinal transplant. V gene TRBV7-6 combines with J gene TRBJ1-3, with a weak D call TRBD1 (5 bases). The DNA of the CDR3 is TGTGCCAGCTCCGACCTGGGGGGTACCATATATTTT. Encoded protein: CASSDLGGTIYF.